Listed here are 7 T cell receptor beta chains from one sample, sequenced in a study of blood T cell repertoires in COVID-19. Profiling relied on immunoSEQ multiplex PCR, and the TCRdb table lists in-frame clones only, not all of them. This table holds around 250,000 clones, roughly 86% found once. The specimen sequenced was peripheral blood. These receptor sequences come from a woman between 65 and 79 years old with active or convalescent COVID-19.

This chain links TRBV6-2 or TRBV6-3 with TRBJ2-7, with TRBD1 as a possible D gene (6 bases). The CDR3 is made up of 15 amino acids. Deletions cut 3 bases from V and 2 bases from J, with 14 bases between. Per the germline V gene, CDR1 is MNHEY and CDR2 is SVGEGT. The chain's CDR3 is CASSYRQVGAYEQYF. CDR3 DNA sequence: TGTGCCAGCAGTTATAGACAGGTCGGGGCCTACGAGCAGTACTTC.

The rearrangement links TRBV5-5 to TRBJ1-6; D remains unclear. This CDR3 has 15 residues. Germline V gene data show CDR1 as SGHKS and CDR2 as YYEKEE (reference sequence). V was clipped by 2 bases and J by 7 bases, with 13 bases between them. CDR3 sequence: CASSFAGSTNSPLHF. The CDR3 bases are TGTGCCAGCAGCTTCGCGGGGTCAACGAATTCACCCCTCCACTTT.

A remark on this clone: One junction end disagrees with the germline gene, perhaps due to a read error. The rearrangement links TRBV7-2 to TRBJ2-1; 10 bases match TRBD1. The CDR3 is 11 residues long. The germline V gene has CDR1 SGHTA and CDR2 FQGNSA. The CDR3, as DNA: TGTGCCAGCAGCCTCGACAGGGGGCTGATCTTC. Translation: CASSLDRGLIF.

J is TRBJ2-2 and V is TRBV24-1, with TRBD1 matching over 8 bases. V shed 7 bases, J shed 7 bases, and the junction held 4 bases outside the gene matches. Per germline, CDR1 KGHDR and CDR2 SFDVKD. The CDR3 covers 13 residues. This chain's CDR3 is CATSRGLVGELFF. The CDR3 DNA is TGTGCCACCAGCAGGGGGCTAGTCGGGGAGCTGTTTTTT.

The CDR3 sequence is CASSSTSGESTDTQYF. CDR3 DNA: TGTGCCAGCAGCTCCACTAGCGGGGAGAGCACAGATACGCAGTATTTT. The chain combines TRBV7-3 with TRBJ2-3; 10 nucleotides agree with TRBD2. The J segment lost 0 bases and the V segment lost 4 bases, leaving 4 bases of the junction unmatched. This CDR3 region has 16 residues. Germline V gene sequence: CDR1 SGHTA, CDR2 FQGTGA.

The chain is built from TRBV4-3 and TRBJ1-1; 7 bases line up with TRBD1. Looked up from germline, CDR1 is LGHNA and CDR2 is YSLEER. Trimming removed 0 bases from V and 5 bases from J; junction bases left unmatched: 6. The CDR3 extends over 15 amino acids. CDR3 sequence (DNA): TGCGCCAGCAGCCAAGAAGGCAGGGGGGAAACTGAAGCTTTCTTT. Translated: CASSQEGRGETEAFF.

The chain has TRBV19 and TRBJ1-2; D is undetermined. This CDR3 region has 14 residues. Germline values: CDR1 LNHDA, CDR2 SQIVND (reference sequence). V lost 1 base and J 8 bases, leaving 14 bases between the germline ends. The DNA for the CDR3 is TGTGCCAGTAGTATAGCTCGGGGTACGCGAGGCTACACCTTC. Protein sequence: CASSIARGTRGYTF.